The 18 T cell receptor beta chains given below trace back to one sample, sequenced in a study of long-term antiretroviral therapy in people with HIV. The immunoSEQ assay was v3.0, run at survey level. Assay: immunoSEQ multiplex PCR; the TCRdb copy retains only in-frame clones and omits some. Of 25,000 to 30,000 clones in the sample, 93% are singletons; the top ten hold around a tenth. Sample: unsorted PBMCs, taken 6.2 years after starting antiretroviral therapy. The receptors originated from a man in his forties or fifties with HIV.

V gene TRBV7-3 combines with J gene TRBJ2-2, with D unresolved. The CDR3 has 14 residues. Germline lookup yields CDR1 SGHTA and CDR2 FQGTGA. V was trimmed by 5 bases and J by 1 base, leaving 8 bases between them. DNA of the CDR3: TGTGCCAGCAGCCCCGATCGGAACACCGGGGAGCTGTTTTTT. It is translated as CASSPDRNTGELFF. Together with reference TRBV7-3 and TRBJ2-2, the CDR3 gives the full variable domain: GAGVSQTPSNKVTEKGKYVELRCDPISGHTALYWYRQSLGQGPEFLIYFQGTGAADDSGLPNDRFFAVRPEGSVSTLKIQRTERGDSAVYLCASSPDRNTGELFFGEGSRLTVL.

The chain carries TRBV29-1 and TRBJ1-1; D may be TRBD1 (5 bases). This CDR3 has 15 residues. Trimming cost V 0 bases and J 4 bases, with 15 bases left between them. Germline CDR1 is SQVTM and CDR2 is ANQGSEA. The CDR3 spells CSVEESGGWGTEAFF. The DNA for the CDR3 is TGCAGCGTTGAAGAGAGTGGGGGGTGGGGCACTGAAGCTTTCTTT.

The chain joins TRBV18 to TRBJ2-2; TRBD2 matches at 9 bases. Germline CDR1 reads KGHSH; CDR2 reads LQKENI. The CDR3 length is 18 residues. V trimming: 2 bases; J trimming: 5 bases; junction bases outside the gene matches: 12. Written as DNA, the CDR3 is TGTGCCAGCTCACCATTATATAGCGGGAGCGGTTCGACCGGGGAGCTGTTTTTT. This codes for CASSPLYSGSGSTGELFF.

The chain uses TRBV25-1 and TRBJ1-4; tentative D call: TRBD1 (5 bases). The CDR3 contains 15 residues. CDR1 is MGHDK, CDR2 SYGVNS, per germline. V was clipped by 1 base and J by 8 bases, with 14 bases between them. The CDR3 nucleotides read TGTGCCAGCAGTGAATCCGGGGGTTGGTTGGAAAAACTGTTTTTT. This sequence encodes CASSESGGWLEKLFF.

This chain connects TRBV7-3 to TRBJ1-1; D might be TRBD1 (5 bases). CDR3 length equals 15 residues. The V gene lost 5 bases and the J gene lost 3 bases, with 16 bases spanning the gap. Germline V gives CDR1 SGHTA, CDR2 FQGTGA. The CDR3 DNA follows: TGTGCCAGCAGCATTCGCCGGGCGGGGGACACTGAAGCTTTCTTT. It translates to CASSIRRAGDTEAFF. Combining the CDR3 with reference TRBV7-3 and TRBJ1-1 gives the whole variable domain GAGVSQTPSNKVTEKGKYVELRCDPISGHTALYWYRQSLGQGPEFLIYFQGTGAADDSGLPNDRFFAVRPEGSVSTLKIQRTERGDSAVYLCASSIRRAGDTEAFFGQGTRLTVV.

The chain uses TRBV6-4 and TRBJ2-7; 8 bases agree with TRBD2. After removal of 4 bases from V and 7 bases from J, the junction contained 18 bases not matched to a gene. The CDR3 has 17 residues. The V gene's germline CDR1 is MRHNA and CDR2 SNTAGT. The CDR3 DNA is TGTGCCAGCAGTGTAGGAGCGGGGGACGCCTATCTCACGGAGCAGTACTTC. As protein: CASSVGAGDAYLTEQYF.

CDR3 sequence reads: CASSELAGADTQYF. Written as DNA, the CDR3 is TGTGCCAGCAGTGAACTAGCGGGAGCAGATACGCAGTATTTT. The genes are TRBV6-1 and TRBJ2-3; 10 bases map to TRBD2. This CDR3 contains 14 residues. The J segment lost 4 bases and the V segment lost 2 bases, leaving 0 bases of the junction unmatched. Germline CDR1 reads MNHNS; CDR2 reads SASEGT.

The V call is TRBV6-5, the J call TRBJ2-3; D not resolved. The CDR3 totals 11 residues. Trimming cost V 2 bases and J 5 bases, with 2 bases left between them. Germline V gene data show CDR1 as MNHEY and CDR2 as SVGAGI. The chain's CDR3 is CASSYGDTQYF. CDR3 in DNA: TGTGCCAGCAGTTACGGAGATACGCAGTATTTT.

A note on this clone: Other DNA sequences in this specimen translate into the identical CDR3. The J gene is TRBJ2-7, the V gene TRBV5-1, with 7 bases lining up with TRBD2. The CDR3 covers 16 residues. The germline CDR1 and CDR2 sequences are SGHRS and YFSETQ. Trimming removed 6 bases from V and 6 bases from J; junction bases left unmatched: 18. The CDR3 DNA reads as TGCGCCAGCACCTACGCTTGGGCTAGCGGAGGTGGCGAGCAGTACTTC. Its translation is CASTYAWASGGGEQYF.

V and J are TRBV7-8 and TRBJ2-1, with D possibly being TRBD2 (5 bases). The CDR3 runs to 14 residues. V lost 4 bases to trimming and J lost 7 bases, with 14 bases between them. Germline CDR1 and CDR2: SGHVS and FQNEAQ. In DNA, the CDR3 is TGTGCCAGCAGCTCATGGCTAGCAGTTAATGAGCAGTTCTTC. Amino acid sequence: CASSSWLAVNEQFF.

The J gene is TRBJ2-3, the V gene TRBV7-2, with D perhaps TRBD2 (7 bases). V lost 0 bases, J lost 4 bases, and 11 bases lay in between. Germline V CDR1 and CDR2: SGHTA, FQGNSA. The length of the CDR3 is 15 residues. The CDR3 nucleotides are TGTGCCAGCAGCTTAGCGGGGGGGGCAGCAGATACGCAGTATTTT. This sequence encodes CASSLAGGAADTQYF.

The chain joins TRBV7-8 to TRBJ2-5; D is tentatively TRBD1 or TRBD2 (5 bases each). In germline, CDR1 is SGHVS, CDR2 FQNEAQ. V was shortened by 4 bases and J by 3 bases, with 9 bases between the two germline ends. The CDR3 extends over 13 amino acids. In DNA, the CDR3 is TGTGCCAGCAGCTGGGGACGGAAAGAGACCCAGTACTTC. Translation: CASSWGRKETQYF.

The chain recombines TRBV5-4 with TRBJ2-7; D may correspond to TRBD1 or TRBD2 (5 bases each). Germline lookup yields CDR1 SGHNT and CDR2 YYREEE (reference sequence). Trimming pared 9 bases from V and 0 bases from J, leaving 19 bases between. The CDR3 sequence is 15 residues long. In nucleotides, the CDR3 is TGTGCCACCCGGGACCCGCGTAGGAGCTCCTACGAGCAGTACTTC. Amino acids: CATRDPRRSSYEQYF.

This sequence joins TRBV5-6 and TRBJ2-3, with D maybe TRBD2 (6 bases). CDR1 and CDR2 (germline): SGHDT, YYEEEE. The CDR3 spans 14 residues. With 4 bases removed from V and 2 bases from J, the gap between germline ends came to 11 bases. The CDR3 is CASSPGLNTDTQYF. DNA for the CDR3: TGTGCCAGCAGCCCGGGACTTAACACAGATACGCAGTATTTT.

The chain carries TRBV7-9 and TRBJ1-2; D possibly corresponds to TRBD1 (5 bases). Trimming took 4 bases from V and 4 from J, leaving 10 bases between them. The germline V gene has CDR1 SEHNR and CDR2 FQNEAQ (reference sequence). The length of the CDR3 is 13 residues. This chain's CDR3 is CASSYGGTYGYTF. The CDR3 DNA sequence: TGTGCCAGCAGCTATGGTGGGACCTATGGCTACACCTTC.

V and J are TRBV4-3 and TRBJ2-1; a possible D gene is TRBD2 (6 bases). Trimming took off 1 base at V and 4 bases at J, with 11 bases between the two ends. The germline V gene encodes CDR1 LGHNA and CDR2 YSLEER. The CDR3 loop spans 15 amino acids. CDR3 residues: CASSQVSGTYNEQFF. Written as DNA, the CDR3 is TGCGCCAGCAGCCAAGTTAGCGGTACTTACAATGAGCAGTTCTTC.

CDR3 nucleotides: TGTGCCAGTTCCTCCCAGCGGACAGATACGCAGTATTTT. This gives the protein CASSSQRTDTQYF. The chain couples TRBV19 to TRBJ2-3, with D tentatively TRBD2 (5 bases). The CDR3 consists of 13 residues. Germline CDR1 reads LNHDA; CDR2 reads SQIVND (reference sequence). Trimming took off 8 bases at V and 3 bases at J, with 12 bases between the two ends.

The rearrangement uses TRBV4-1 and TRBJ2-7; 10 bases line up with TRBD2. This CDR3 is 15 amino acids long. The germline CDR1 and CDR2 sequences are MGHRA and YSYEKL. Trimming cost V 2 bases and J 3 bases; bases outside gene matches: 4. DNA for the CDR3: TGCGCCAGCAGCCAAACTAGCGGGACATTCTACGAGCAGTACTTC. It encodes CASSQTSGTFYEQYF.